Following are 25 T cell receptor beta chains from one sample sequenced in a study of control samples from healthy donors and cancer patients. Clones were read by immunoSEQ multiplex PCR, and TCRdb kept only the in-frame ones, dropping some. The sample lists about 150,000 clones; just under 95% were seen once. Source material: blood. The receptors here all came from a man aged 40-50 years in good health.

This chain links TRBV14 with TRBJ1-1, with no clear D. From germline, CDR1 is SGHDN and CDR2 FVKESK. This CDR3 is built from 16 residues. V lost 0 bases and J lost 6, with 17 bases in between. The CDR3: CASSQDFVGGLAEAFF. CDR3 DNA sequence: TGTGCCAGCAGCCAAGATTTTGTGGGTGGCCTAGCTGAAGCTTTCTTT.

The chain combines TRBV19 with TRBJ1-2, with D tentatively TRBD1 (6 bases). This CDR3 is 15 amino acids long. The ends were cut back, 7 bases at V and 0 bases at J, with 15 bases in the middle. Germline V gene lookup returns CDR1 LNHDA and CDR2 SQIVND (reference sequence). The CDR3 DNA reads TGTGCCAGTATTGAGACAGGTCTATCTAACTATGGCTACACCTTC. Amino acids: CASIETGLSNYGYTF.

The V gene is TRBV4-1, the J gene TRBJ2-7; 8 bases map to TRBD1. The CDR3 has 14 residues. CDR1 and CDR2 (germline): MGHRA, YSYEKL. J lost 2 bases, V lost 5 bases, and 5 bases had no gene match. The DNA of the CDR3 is TGCGCCAGCAGCTATCCGGGACAGGCCTACGAGCAGTACTTC. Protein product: CASSYPGQAYEQYF.

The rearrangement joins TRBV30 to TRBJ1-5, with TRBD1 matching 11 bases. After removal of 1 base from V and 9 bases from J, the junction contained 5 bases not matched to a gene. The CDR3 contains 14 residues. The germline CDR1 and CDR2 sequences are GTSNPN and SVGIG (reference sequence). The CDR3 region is CAWSDRTGGGPQHF. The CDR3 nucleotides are TGTGCCTGGAGTGACCGGACAGGGGGCGGGCCCCAGCATTTT.

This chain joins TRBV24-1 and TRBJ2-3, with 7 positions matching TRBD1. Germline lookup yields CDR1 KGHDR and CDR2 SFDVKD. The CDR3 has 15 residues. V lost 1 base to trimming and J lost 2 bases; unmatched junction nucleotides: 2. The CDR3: CATSDFGTATDTQYF. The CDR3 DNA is TGTGCCACCAGTGATTTTGGGACAGCCACAGATACGCAGTATTTT.

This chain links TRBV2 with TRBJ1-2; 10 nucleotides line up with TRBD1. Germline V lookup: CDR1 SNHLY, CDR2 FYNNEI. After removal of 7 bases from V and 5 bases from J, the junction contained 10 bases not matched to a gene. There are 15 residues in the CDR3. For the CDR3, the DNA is TGTGCCAGCACGAGGGGACAGGGGAAGAGATATGGCTACACCTTC. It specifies CASTRGQGKRYGYTF.

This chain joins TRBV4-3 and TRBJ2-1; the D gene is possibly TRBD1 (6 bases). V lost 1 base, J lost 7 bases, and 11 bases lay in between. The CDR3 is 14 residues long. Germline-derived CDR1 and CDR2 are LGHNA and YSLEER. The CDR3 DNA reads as TGCGCCAGCAGCCAAGTCGGGACATCTAATGAGCAGTTCTTC. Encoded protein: CASSQVGTSNEQFF.

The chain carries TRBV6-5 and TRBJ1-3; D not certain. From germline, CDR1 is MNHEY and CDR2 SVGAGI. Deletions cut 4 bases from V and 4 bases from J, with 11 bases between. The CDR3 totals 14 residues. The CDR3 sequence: CASSWTIEGNTIYF. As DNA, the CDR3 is TGTGCCAGCAGTTGGACCATCGAAGGAAACACCATATATTTT.

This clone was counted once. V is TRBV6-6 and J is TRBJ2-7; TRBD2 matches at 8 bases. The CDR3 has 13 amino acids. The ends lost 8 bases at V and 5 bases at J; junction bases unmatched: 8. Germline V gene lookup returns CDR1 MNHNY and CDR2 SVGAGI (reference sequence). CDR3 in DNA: TGTGCCAGCCTCCCCGGGGGGGCCAACGAGCAGTACTTC. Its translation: CASLPGGANEQYF.

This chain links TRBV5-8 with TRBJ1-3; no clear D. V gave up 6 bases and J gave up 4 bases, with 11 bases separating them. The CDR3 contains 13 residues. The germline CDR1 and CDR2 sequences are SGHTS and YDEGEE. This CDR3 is CASTRSSGNTIYF. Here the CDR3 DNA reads TGTGCCAGCACCCGTTCATCAGGAAACACCATATATTTT.

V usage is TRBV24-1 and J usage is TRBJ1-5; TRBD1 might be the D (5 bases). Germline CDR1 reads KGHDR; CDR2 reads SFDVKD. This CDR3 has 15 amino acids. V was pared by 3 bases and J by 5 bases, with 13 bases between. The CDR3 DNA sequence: TGTGCCACCAGTGATCCGAACAGGAGGGATCAGCCCCAGCATTTT. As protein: CATSDPNRRDQPQHF.

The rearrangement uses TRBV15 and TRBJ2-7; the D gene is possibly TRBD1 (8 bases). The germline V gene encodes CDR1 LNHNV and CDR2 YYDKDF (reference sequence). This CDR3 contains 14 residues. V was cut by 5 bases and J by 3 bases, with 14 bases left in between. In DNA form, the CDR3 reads TGTGCCACCAGCCACAGGGGGGGAGTCTACGAGCAGTACTTC. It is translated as CATSHRGGVYEQYF.

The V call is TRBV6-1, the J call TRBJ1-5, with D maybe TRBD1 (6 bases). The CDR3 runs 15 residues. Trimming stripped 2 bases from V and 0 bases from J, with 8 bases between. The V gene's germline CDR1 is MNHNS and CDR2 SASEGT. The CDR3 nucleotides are TGTGCCAGCAGTGAACTGACAGGTAGCAATCAGCCCCAGCATTTT. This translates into CASSELTGSNQPQHF.

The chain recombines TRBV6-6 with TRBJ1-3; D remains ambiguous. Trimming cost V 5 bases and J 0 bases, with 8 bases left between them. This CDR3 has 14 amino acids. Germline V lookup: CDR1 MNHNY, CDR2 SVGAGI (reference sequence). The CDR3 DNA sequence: TGTGCCAGCAGTCCCATACTCTCTGGAAACACCATATATTTT. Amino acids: CASSPILSGNTIYF.

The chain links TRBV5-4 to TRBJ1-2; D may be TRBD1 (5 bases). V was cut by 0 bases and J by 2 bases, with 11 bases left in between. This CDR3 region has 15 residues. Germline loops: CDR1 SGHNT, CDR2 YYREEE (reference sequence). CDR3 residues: CASSLGGTRNYGYTF. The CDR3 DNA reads TGTGCCAGCAGCTTGGGCGGGACGCGGAACTATGGCTACACCTTC. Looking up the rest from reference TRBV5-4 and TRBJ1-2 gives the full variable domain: ETGVTQSPTHLIKTRGQQVTLRCSSQSGHNTVSWYQQALGQGPQFIFQYYREEENGRGNFPPRFSGLQFPNYSSELNVNALELDDSALYLCASSLGGTRNYGYTFGSGTRLTVV.

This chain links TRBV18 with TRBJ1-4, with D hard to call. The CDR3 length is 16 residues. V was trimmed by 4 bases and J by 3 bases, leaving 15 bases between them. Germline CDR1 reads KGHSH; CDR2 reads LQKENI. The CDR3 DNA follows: TGTGCCAGCTCACTCGCGAGCCCTCCGGCTAATGAAAAACTGTTTTTT. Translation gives CASSLASPPANEKLFF.

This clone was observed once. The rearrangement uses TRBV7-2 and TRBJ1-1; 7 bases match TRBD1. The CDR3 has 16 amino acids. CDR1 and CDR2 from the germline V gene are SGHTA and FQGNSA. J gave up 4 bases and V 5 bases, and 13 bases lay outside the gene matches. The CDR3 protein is CASSPIQGPQGTEAFF. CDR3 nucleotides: TGTGCCAGCAGCCCAATACAGGGGCCTCAGGGCACTGAAGCTTTCTTT.

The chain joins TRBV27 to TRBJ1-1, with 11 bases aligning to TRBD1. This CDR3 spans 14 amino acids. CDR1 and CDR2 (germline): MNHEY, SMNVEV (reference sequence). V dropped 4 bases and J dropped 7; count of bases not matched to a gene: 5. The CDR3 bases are TGTGCCAGCAGTTCCGGACAGGGGGCGAATGAAGCTTTCTTT. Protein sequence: CASSSGQGANEAFF.

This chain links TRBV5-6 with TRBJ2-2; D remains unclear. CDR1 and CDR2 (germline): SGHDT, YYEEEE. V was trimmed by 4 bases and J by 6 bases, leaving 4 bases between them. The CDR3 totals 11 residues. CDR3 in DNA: TGTGCCAGCAGCACTTCCGGGGAGCTGTTTTTT. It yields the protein CASSTSGELFF.

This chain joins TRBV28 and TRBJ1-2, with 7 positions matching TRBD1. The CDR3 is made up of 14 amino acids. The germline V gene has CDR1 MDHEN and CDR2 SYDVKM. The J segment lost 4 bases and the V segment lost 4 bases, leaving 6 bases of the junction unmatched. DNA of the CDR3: TGTGCCAGCAGTTCGACAGGGTCCGGCTATGGCTACACCTTC. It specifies CASSSTGSGYGYTF.

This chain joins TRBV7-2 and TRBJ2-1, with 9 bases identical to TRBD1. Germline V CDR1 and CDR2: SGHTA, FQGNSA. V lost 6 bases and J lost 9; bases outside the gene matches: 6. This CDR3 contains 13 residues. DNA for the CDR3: TGTGCCAGCAGTCGGGACAGGGAAGGTGAGCAGTTCTTC. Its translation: CASSRDREGEQFF.

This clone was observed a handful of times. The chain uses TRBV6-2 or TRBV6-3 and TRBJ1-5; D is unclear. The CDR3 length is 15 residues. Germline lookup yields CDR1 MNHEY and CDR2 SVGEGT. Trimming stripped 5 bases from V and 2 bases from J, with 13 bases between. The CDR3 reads CASSPGGGGNQPQHF. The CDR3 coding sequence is TGTGCCAGCAGTCCCGGCGGTGGGGGCAATCAGCCCCAGCATTTT.

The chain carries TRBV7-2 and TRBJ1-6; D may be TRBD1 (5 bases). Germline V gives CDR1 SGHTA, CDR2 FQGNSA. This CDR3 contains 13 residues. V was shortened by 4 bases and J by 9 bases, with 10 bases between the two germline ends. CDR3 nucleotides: TGTGCCAGCAGCTCCGGGGGAATTTCACCCCTCCACTTT. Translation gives CASSSGGISPLHF.

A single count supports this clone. CDR3 sequence (DNA): TGTGCCAGCAGTTATCAGGGGCCCAGCTCCTACGAGCAGTACTTC. Amino acids: CASSYQGPSSYEQYF. The gene calls are TRBV27 and TRBJ2-7, with D perhaps TRBD1 (6 bases). The CDR3 length is 15 residues. CDR1 and CDR2 from the germline V gene are MNHEY and SMNVEV (reference sequence). The V end was cut by 4 bases, the J end by 0 bases, with 13 bases between.

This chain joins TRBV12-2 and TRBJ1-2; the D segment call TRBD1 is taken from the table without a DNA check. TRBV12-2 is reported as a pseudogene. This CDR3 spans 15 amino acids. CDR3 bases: TGTGCAAGTCGCTTACCCCGGGACAGGGTCTATGGCTACACCTTC. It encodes CASRLPRDRVYGYTF.